These 32 T cell receptor beta chains originate from one sample sequenced in a study of identical twins. A single record per CDR3 protein comes from TCRdb applying MiXCR to the 5' RACE reads. The repertoire has hundreds of thousands of distinct CDR3 sequences, roughly 8% of them found once; the top ten carry 0.85% to 1%. These data were likewise used in another study, on yellow fever vaccine responses in identical twins.

Sequenced sample: PBMCs. All receptors come from a woman aged 18-35 years in good health.

This clonotype has at least ten counts. The rearrangement uses TRBV25-1 and TRBJ2-1; D is perhaps TRBD2 (5 bases). The ends were cut back, 0 bases at V and 9 bases at J, with 6 bases in the middle. This CDR3 has 12 amino acids. Germline-derived CDR1 and CDR2 are MGHDK and SYGVNS. The CDR3 DNA reads as TGTGCCAGCAGTGAATATCGGGGTGAGCAGTTCTTC. Protein product: CASSEYRGEQFF.

This chain links TRBV20-1 with TRBJ2-2, with TRBD1 as a possible D gene (7 bases). This CDR3 region has 14 residues. Trimming left V 3 bases short and J 2 bases short, with 10 bases between. Germline loops: CDR1 DFQATT, CDR2 SNEGSKA (reference sequence). The DNA of the CDR3 is TGCAGTGCTAGGGAGGGGGCAAACACCGGGGAGCTGTTTTTT. This translates into CSAREGANTGELFF.

The chain couples TRBV6-2 or TRBV6-3 to TRBJ2-1, with unresolved D. The CDR3 length is 15 residues. Deletions cut 4 bases from V and 4 bases from J, with 14 bases between. The germline V gene encodes CDR1 MNHEY and CDR2 SVGEGT. DNA of the CDR3: TGTGCCAGCAGTTCATTGGGTGGGGATTACAATGAGCAGTTCTTC. It translates to CASSSLGGDYNEQFF.

This clonotype occurred a few times. The rearrangement links TRBV5-5 to TRBJ2-5; the D gene could be TRBD1 or TRBD2 (5 bases each). Per germline, CDR1 SGHKS and CDR2 YYEKEE (reference sequence). The CDR3 spans 14 residues. V was shortened by 3 bases and J by 5 bases, with 14 bases between the two germline ends. The CDR3 loop reads CASSWEVGRETQYF. CDR3 nucleotides: TGTGCCAGCAGCTGGGAAGTGGGACGGGAGACCCAGTACTTC. The complete variable domain, with remaining parts taken from reference TRBV5-5 and TRBJ2-5, reads DAGVTQSPTHLIKTRGQQVTLRCSPISGHKSVSWYQQVLGQGPQFIFQYYEKEERGRGNFPDRFSARQFPNYSSELNVNALLLGDSALYLCASSWEVGRETQYFGPGTRLLVL.

This clonotype occurred a few times. This chain uses TRBV11-2 with TRBJ2-3; a possible D gene is TRBD2 (5 bases). The CDR3 loop spans 14 amino acids. Germline V gives CDR1 SGHAT, CDR2 FQNNGV. Trimming took 5 bases from V and 5 from J, leaving 14 bases between them. In nucleotides, the CDR3 is TGTGCCAGCAGCCGATGGAGCGAGGGAGATACGCAGTATTTT. Translating gives CASSRWSEGDTQYF. The variable domain in full, with the rest retrieved from reference TRBV11-2 and TRBJ2-3, is EAGVAQSPRYKIIEKRQSVAFWCNPISGHATLYWYQQILGQGPKLLIQFQNNGVVDDSQLPKDRFSAERLKGVDSTLKIQPAKLEDSAVYLCASSRWSEGDTQYFGPGTRLTVL.

This clonotype was picked up a small number of times. V gene TRBV25-1 combines with J gene TRBJ2-7; D call uncertain. The CDR3 is 13 residues long. Germline CDR1 is MGHDK and CDR2 is SYGVNS. Trimming pared 11 bases from V and 4 bases from J, leaving 18 bases between. The CDR3 spells CASVPPGSYEQYF. In DNA, the CDR3 is TGTGCCTCCGTACCGCCCGGTTCTTACGAGCAGTACTTC.

This clonotype showed up many times. The chain joins TRBV6-2 or TRBV6-3 to TRBJ2-3; 7 bases fit TRBD2. Losses at the gene ends were 0 bases for V and 4 bases for J; bases not matched to a gene: 7. This CDR3 contains 16 residues. Germline CDR1 MNHEY, CDR2 SVGEGT. CDR3 DNA: TGTGCCAGCAGTTACTCGACTAGCCTGGGGGCAGATACGCAGTATTTT. Translating it yields CASSYSTSLGADTQYF.

This clonotype appeared a few times. CDR3 DNA: TGTGCCAGCACTCTCTGGCTCGGTATGGACGAGCAGTACTTC. Protein product: CASTLWLGMDEQYF. The J gene is TRBJ2-7, the V gene TRBV11-2, with no clear D. The CDR3 contains 14 residues. With 7 bases removed from V and 5 bases from J, the gap between germline ends came to 18 bases. The germline gives CDR1 SGHAT, CDR2 FQNNGV.

This clonotype was picked up many times. This chain connects TRBV12-3 or TRBV12-4 to TRBJ2-2; D gene ambiguous. The germline V and J ends were trimmed by 7 bases and 8 bases, with 8 bases remaining between them. CDR3 length: 11 residues. CDR3 residues: CASTARGELFF. The CDR3 DNA sequence: TGTGCCAGCACCGCTCGAGGGGAGCTGTTTTTT.

The genes are TRBV5-6 and TRBJ2-7; the D gene is possibly TRBD2 (6 bases). V was pared by 4 bases and J by 2 bases, with 19 bases between. From germline, CDR1 is SGHDT and CDR2 YYEEEE. CDR3 length equals 16 residues. CDR3 amino acids: CASSARRAGRTYEQYF. For the CDR3, the DNA is TGTGCCAGCAGCGCTCGAAGGGCGGGAAGGACCTACGAGCAGTACTTC.

This clonotype was picked up a small number of times. CDR3 loop: CASSRWDSSYEQYF. CDR3 nucleotide sequence: TGTGCCAGCAGCCGGTGGGACAGCTCCTACGAGCAGTACTTC. The rearrangement joins TRBV3-1 to TRBJ2-7, with TRBD1 matching over 7 bases. Trimming at V came to 4 bases and at J to 0 bases, leaving 3 bases not matched to a gene. Germline V gene data show CDR1 as LGHDT and CDR2 as YNNKEL (reference sequence). The CDR3 covers 14 residues.

This clonotype was counted between two and nine times. The J gene is TRBJ1-2, the V gene TRBV12-3 or TRBV12-4, with D possibly TRBD1 on 5 matching bases. Trimming left V 6 bases short and J 3 bases short, with 14 bases between. The CDR3 extends over 14 amino acids. CDR3 sequence (DNA): TGTGCCAGCAGCCCCCCGGAGGGGTACTATGGCTACACCTTC. Translation gives CASSPPEGYYGYTF.

This chain links TRBV5-6 with TRBJ2-5; 11 bases line up with TRBD1. This CDR3 has 15 residues. V lost 6 bases to trimming and J lost 5 bases; unmatched junction nucleotides: 9. The V gene's germline CDR1 is SGHDT and CDR2 YYEEEE. Here the CDR3 reads CASTSMDRGRETQYF. CDR3 bases: TGTGCCAGCACAAGTATGGACAGGGGGCGGGAGACCCAGTACTTC.

The genes are TRBV12-3 or TRBV12-4 and TRBJ1-2; 8 nucleotides agree with TRBD1. The junction had 6 bases not matched to a gene; V was cut back by 7 bases and J by 5 bases. The CDR3 consists of 13 residues. The CDR3 reads CASTPDRAYGYTF. The CDR3 DNA sequence: TGTGCCAGCACCCCGGACAGGGCATATGGCTACACCTTC.

This rearrangement joins TRBV20-1 to TRBJ2-1, with 12 nucleotides matching TRBD2. Germline-derived CDR1 and CDR2 are DFQATT and SNEGSKA (reference sequence). The CDR3 loop spans 19 amino acids. V dropped 3 bases and J dropped 7; count of bases not matched to a gene: 19. The CDR3 region has the DNA TGCAGTGCTAGTCGCCGGACTCGACTAGCGGGAGAATTCGAGAATGAGCAGTTCTTC. This gives the protein CSASRRTRLAGEFENEQFF.

This clonotype was recorded a few times. V and J are TRBV27 and TRBJ2-1; tentative D call: TRBD1 (5 bases). The V gene's germline CDR1 is MNHEY and CDR2 SMNVEV (reference sequence). CDR3 length equals 14 residues. Trimming removed 3 bases from V and 6 bases from J, with 12 bases in between. The CDR3 spells CASSFRDWGNEQFF. The DNA of the CDR3 is TGTGCCAGCAGTTTCAGGGATTGGGGCAATGAGCAGTTCTTC.

This clonotype was found a few times. This chain connects TRBV15 to TRBJ2-7; possible D gene TRBD2, 5 bases. The CDR3 is 13 residues long. The ends were cut back, 4 bases at V and 1 base at J, with 8 bases in the middle. Germline CDR1 and CDR2: LNHNV and YYDKDF (reference sequence). CDR3 nucleotide sequence: TGTGCCACCAGCATCCAGCGGTCCTACGAGCAGTACTTC. As protein: CATSIQRSYEQYF.

This chain joins TRBV7-9 and TRBJ2-3; a weak D match, TRBD2 (6 bases). Germline CDR1 reads SEHNR; CDR2 reads FQNEAQ (reference sequence). The germline V and J ends were trimmed by 5 bases and 6 bases, with 15 bases remaining between them. The CDR3 covers 14 residues. The CDR3 spells CASSPRLEVDTQYF. CDR3 nucleotides: TGTGCCAGCAGCCCTCGACTAGAAGTTGATACGCAGTATTTT.

On this clonotype itself: A much larger clonotype is one base distant, so this may be a read error. Written as DNA, the CDR3 is TGTGCCAGCATTGACGAGCAGTACTTC. It codes for CASIDEQYF. The V gene is TRBV27, the J gene TRBJ2-7; no firm D call. Germline V lookup: CDR1 MNHEY, CDR2 SMNVEV (reference sequence). CDR3 length: 9 residues. V was clipped by 7 bases and J by 5 bases, with 3 bases between them.

Ten or more counts support this clonotype. This rearrangement joins TRBV9 to TRBJ2-7, with D perhaps being TRBD1 or TRBD2 (5 bases each). The CDR3 sequence is 12 residues long. Germline-derived CDR1 and CDR2 are SGDLS and YYNGEE. The V gene lost 7 bases and the J gene lost 6 bases, with 14 bases spanning the gap. DNA of the CDR3: TGTGCCAGCGGCCAGGGCGGGTTCGAGCAGTACTTC. Translating gives CASGQGGFEQYF.

The chain joins TRBV6-1 to TRBJ2-1; unclear D gene. The CDR3 spans 14 residues. V was pared by 3 bases and J by 5 bases, with 11 bases between. The germline V gene has CDR1 MNHNS and CDR2 SASEGT. The CDR3 bases are TGTGCCAGCAGTGATCTTGGCGGAAACAATGAGCAGTTCTTC. Amino acids: CASSDLGGNNEQFF.

This clonotype was observed at least ten times. This chain links TRBV5-1 with TRBJ2-3; 7 positions match TRBD1. This CDR3 is built from 17 residues. CDR1 and CDR2 from the germline V gene are SGHRS and YFSETQ. The V and J ends lost 3 bases and 2 bases, in that order; junction bases with no gene match: 12. CDR3 nucleotides: TGCGCCAGCAGCTCAAAAGTTGGGACAGAATACACAGATACGCAGTATTTT. This gives the protein CASSSKVGTEYTDTQYF.

The chain couples TRBV18 to TRBJ2-7; 8 bases agree with TRBD2. The CDR3 spans 16 residues. The J segment lost 6 bases and the V segment lost 1 base, leaving 11 bases of the junction unmatched. Germline assignment: CDR1 KGHSH and CDR2 LQKENI. The CDR3 loop is CASSPQTRSAGVEQYF. Here the CDR3 DNA reads TGTGCCAGCTCACCACAAACTCGTTCAGCGGGAGTCGAGCAGTACTTC.

The chain employs TRBV10-3 and TRBJ2-7, with D possibly being TRBD1 (6 bases). The V end was cut by 3 bases, the J end by 5 bases, with 11 bases between. The CDR3 extends over 13 amino acids. CDR1 ENHRY and CDR2 SYGVKD come from the germline V gene. The CDR3 protein is CAISEIQGNEQYF. The DNA of the CDR3 is TGTGCCATCAGTGAAATTCAGGGGAACGAGCAGTACTTC.

This clonotype showed up many times. The chain employs TRBV5-1 and TRBJ2-1; the D gene is possibly TRBD1 (5 bases). The CDR3 extends over 14 amino acids. Deletions cut 5 bases from V and 9 bases from J, with 18 bases between. CDR1 and CDR2 from the germline V gene are SGHRS and YFSETQ. The CDR3 DNA sequence: TGCGCCAGCAGAGCCCTGGCCAGGGTCAGTGAGCAGTTCTTC. Residues: CASRALARVSEQFF.

This clonotype was found a few times. The V gene is TRBV7-9, the J gene TRBJ2-7; no reliable D call. Germline V gene sequence: CDR1 SEHNR, CDR2 FQNEAQ (reference sequence). The ends were cut back, 5 bases at V and 5 bases at J, with 7 bases in the middle. The CDR3 consists of 11 residues. The CDR3 region is CASSDPHEQYF. CDR3 bases: TGTGCCAGCAGCGACCCACACGAGCAGTACTTC. Complete variable domain (other parts from reference TRBV7-9 and TRBJ2-7): DTGVSQNPRHKITKRGQNVTFRCDPISEHNRLYWYRQTLGQGPEFLTYFQNEAQLEKSRLLSDRFSAERPKGSFSTLEIQRTEQGDSAMYLCASSDPHEQYFGPGTRLTVT.

The genes are TRBV11-2 and TRBJ2-5, with 8 bases matching TRBD2. The ends lost 5 bases at V and 2 bases at J; junction bases unmatched: 10. This CDR3 has 16 residues. Germline-derived CDR1 and CDR2 are SGHAT and FQNNGV. The CDR3 spells CASSRTSGDFQETQYF. Here the CDR3 DNA reads TGTGCCAGCAGCCGAACTAGCGGAGATTTTCAAGAGACCCAGTACTTC.

The chain uses TRBV5-1 and TRBJ2-7, with 15 bases identical to TRBD2. The CDR3 consists of 20 residues. The ends lost 0 bases at V and 2 bases at J; junction bases unmatched: 12. Germline loops: CDR1 SGHRS, CDR2 YFSETQ. The CDR3 sequence: CASSLAIGTSGRIGAYEQYF. The CDR3 DNA reads as TGCGCCAGCAGCTTGGCGATCGGGACTAGCGGGAGGATAGGGGCCTACGAGCAGTACTTC.

The chain recombines TRBV15 with TRBJ1-6; perhaps TRBD1 as D (5 bases). The V end was cut by 6 bases, the J end by 3 bases, with 12 bases between. The germline gives CDR1 LNHNV, CDR2 YYDKDF (reference sequence). The length of the CDR3 is 15 residues. CDR3 amino acids: CATSADRYYNSPLHF. CDR3 in DNA: TGTGCCACCAGTGCCGACAGATACTATAATTCACCCCTCCACTTT.

The chain links TRBV12-3 or TRBV12-4 to TRBJ2-1; D possibly corresponds to TRBD1 (7 bases). V was clipped by 7 bases and J by 5 bases, with 15 bases between them. The CDR3 loop spans 14 amino acids. CDR3 in DNA: TGTGCCAGCACCCAAGGAGGGGGCCACAATGAGCAGTTCTTC. Its protein is CASTQGGGHNEQFF.

This clonotype was seen a few times. This chain connects TRBV11-2 to TRBJ2-1, with 9 bases matching TRBD2. Germline V gene data show CDR1 as SGHAT and CDR2 as FQNNGV. J was trimmed by 6 bases and V by 5 bases; bases with no gene match: 11. The CDR3 is 16 residues long. The CDR3 sequence is CASSAYPGTSSNEQFF. The CDR3 bases are TGTGCCAGCAGCGCTTACCCCGGGACTAGCAGCAATGAGCAGTTCTTC.

This clonotype occurred a few times. V and J are TRBV28 and TRBJ2-1, with D unclear. CDR1 and CDR2 from the germline V gene are MDHEN and SYDVKM. This CDR3 has 11 residues. The V end lost 9 bases, the J end lost 7 bases, and 10 bases lay between the germline ends. The CDR3 region is CARSRSNEQFF. CDR3 sequence (DNA): TGTGCCAGAAGTCGCTCGAATGAGCAGTTCTTC.